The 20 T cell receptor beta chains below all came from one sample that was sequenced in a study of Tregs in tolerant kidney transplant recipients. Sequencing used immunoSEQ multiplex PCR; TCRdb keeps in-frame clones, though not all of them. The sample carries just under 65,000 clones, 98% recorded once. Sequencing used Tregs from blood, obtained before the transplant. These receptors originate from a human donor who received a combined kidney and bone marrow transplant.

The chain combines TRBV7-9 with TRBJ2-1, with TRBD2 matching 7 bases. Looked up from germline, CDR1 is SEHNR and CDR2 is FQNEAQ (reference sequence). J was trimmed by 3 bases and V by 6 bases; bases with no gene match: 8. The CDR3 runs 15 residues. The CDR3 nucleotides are TGTGCCAGCAGGGTTGGACTAGATGGCTACAATGAGCAGTTCTTC. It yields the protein CASRVGLDGYNEQFF.

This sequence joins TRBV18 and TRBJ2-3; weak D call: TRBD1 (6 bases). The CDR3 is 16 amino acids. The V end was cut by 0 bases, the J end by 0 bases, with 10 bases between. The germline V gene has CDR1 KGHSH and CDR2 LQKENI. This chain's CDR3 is CASSPPGARSTDTQYF. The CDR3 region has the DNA TGTGCCAGCTCACCACCGGGGGCTCGGAGCACAGATACGCAGTATTTT.

This chain's CDR3 is CASSQMQQTYEQYF. DNA for the CDR3: TGTGCCAGCAGCCAAATGCAACAGACCTACGAGCAGTACTTC. The gene calls are TRBV4-2 and TRBJ2-7; no definite D call. The CDR3 extends over 14 amino acids. Trimming removed 2 bases from V and 2 bases from J, with 10 bases in between. Germline CDR1 is LGHNA and CDR2 is YNFKEQ.

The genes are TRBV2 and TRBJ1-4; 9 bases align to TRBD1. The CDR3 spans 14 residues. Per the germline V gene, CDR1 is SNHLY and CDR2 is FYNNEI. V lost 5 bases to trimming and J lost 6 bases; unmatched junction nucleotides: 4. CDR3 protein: CASSMDRGDEKLFF. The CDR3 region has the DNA TGTGCCAGCAGTATGGACAGGGGAGATGAAAAACTGTTTTTT.

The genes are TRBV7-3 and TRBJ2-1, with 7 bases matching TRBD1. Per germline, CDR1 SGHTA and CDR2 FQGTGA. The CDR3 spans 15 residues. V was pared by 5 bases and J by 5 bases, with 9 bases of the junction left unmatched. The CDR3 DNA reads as TGTGCCAGCAGCCTCCAAGGGGGCTCTCACAATGAGCAGTTCTTC. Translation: CASSLQGGSHNEQFF.

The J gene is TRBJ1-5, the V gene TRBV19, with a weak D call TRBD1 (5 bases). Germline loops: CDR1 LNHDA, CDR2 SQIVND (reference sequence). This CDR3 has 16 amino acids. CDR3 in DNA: TGTGGAACTACAGAAGGGGTAGGGGTTGGGAATCAGCCCCAGCATTTT. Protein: CGTTEGVGVGNQPQHF.

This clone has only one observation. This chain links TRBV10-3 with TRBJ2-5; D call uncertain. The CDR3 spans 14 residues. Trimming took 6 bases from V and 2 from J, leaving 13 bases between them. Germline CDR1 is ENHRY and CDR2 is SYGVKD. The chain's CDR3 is CAIRKEPGQETQYF. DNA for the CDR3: TGTGCCATCAGAAAGGAGCCTGGGCAAGAGACCCAGTACTTC.

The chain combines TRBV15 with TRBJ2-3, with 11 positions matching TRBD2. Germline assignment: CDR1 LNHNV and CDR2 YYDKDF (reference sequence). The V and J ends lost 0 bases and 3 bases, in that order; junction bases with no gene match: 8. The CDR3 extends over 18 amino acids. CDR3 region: CATSREPFIAGGTDTQYF. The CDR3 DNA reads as TGTGCCACCAGCAGAGAACCCTTTATAGCGGGGGGGACAGATACGCAGTATTTT.

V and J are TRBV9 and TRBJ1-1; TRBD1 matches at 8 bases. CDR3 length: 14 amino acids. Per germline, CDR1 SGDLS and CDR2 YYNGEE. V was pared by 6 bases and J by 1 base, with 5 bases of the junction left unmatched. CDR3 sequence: CASKQGTGNTEAFF. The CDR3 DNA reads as TGTGCCAGCAAGCAAGGGACAGGGAACACTGAAGCTTTCTTT.

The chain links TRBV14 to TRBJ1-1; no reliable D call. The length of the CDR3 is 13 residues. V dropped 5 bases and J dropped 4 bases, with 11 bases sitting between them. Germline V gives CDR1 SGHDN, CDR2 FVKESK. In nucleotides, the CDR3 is TGTGCCAGCAGCAGGACTCGTTCCACTGAAGCTTTCTTT. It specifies CASSRTRSTEAFF.

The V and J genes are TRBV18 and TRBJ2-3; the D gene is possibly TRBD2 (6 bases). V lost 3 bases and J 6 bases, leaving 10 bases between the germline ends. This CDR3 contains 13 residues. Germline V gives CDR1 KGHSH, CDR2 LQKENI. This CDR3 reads CASSPGGLDTQYF. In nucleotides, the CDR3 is TGTGCCAGCTCACCGGGGGGATTGGATACGCAGTATTTT.

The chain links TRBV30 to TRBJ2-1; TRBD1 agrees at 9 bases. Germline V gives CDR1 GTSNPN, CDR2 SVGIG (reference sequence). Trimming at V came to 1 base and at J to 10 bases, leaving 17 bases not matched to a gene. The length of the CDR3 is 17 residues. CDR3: CAWSGLVRDRGVGEQFF. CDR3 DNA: TGTGCCTGGAGTGGACTGGTCAGAGACAGGGGGGTAGGGGAGCAGTTCTTC. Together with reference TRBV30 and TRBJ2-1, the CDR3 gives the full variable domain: SQTIHQWPATLVQPVGSPLSLECTVEGTSNPNLYWYRQAAGRGLQLLFYSVGIGQISSEVPQNLSASRPQDRQFILSSKKLLLSDSGFYLCAWSGLVRDRGVGEQFFGPGTRLTVL.

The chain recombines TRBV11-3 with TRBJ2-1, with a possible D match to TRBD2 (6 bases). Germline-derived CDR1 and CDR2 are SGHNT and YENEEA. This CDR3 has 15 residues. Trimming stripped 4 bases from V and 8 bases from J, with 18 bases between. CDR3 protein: CASSSLAQKGYEQFF. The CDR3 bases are TGTGCCAGCAGCTCACTAGCTCAAAAAGGGTATGAGCAGTTCTTC.

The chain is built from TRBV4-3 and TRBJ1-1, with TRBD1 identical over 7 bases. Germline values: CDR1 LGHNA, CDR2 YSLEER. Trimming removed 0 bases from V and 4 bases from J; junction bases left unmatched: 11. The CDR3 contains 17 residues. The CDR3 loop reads CASSQDGYRGWSTEAFF. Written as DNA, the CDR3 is TGCGCCAGCAGCCAAGATGGGTACAGGGGCTGGAGCACTGAAGCTTTCTTT.

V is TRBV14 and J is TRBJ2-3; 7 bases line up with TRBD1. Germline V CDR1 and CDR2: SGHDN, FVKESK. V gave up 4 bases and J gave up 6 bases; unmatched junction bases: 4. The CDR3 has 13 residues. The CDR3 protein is CASSRDSGDTQYF. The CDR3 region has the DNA TGTGCCAGCAGCCGGGACAGTGGTGATACGCAGTATTTT.

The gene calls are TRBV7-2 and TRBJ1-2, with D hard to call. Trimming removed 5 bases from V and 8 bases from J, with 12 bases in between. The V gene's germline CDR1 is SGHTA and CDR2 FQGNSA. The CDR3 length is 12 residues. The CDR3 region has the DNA TGTGCCAGCAGCCCCGGACCGGGAGGCTACACCTTC. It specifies CASSPGPGGYTF. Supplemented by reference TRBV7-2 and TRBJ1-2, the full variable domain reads GAGVSQSPSNKVTEKGKDVELRCDPISGHTALYWYRQSLGQGLEFLIYFQGNSAPDKSGLPSDRFSAERTGGSVSTLTIQRTQQEDSAVYLCASSPGPGGYTFGSGTRLTVV.

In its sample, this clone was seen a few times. The CDR3 here is CASSRQGQNTEAFF. CDR3 bases: TGTGCCAGCAGTCGACAGGGCCAGAACACTGAAGCTTTCTTT. This chain joins TRBV6-1 and TRBJ1-1; TRBD1 matches 7 bases. The germline V gene has CDR1 MNHNS and CDR2 SASEGT. The CDR3 length is 14 residues. Trimming removed 5 bases from V and 1 base from J; junction bases left unmatched: 4.

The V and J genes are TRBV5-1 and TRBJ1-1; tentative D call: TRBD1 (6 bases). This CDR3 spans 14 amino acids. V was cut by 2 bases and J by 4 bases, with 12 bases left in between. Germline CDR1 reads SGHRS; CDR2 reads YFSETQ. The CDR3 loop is CASSLQGRVTEAFF. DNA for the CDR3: TGCGCCAGCAGCTTACAGGGTCGGGTCACTGAAGCTTTCTTT. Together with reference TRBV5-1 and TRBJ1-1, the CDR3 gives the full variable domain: KAGVTQTPRYLIKTRGQQVTLSCSPISGHRSVSWYQQTPGQGLQFLFEYFSETQRNKGNFPGRFSGRQFSNSRSEMNVSTLELGDSALYLCASSLQGRVTEAFFGQGTRLTVV.

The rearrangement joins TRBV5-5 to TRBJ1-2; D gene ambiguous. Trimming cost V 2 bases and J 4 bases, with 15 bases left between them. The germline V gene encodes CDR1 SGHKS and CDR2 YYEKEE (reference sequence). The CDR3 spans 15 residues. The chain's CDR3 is CASSLTGRKGYGYTF. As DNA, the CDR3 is TGTGCCAGCAGCTTAACGGGGAGAAAAGGCTATGGCTACACCTTC.

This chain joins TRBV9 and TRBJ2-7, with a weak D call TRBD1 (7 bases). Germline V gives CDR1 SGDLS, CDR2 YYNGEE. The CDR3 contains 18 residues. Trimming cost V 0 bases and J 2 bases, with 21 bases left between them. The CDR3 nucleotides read TGTGCCAGCAGCGTAGGGGGACAGTGGGGAGGAGCGCCCTACGAGCAGTACTTC. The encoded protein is CASSVGGQWGGAPYEQYF.